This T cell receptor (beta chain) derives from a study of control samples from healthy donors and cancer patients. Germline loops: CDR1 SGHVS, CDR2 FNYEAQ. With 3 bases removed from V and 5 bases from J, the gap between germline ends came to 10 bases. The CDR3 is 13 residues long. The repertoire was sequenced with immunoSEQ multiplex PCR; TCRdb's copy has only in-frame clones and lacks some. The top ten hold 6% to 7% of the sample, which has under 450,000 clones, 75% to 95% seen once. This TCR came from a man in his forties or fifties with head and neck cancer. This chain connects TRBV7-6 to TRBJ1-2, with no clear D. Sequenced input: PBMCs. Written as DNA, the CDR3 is TGTGCCAGCAGCTTCCGGACGGATTATGGCTACACCTTC. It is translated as CASSFRTDYGYTF.